These T cell receptor beta chains were read from a single sample in a study of blood T cells in healthy people across ages. TCRdb analysed the 5' RACE reads with MiXCR anew, one entry per CDR3 protein. The table includes approximately 1,000,000 distinct CDR3 sequences, less than 50% detected once. Input material: blood. The receptors originated from a woman aged 55-70 years in good health. The CDR3 runs from the conserved cysteine through the conserved F or W. D genes are given only for firm matches. Clone size is shown for a subset of rows, as once, few, many or a class of expanded clone.

V gene: TRBV27; D gene: NA; clone size: NA; J gene: TRBJ2-7; CDR3 DNA: TGTGCCAGCAGTTTATACTCCCATGGGACCTACGAGCAGTACTTC; CDR3 protein: CASSLYSHGTYEQYF
V gene: TRBV15; D gene: NA; clone size: few; J gene: TRBJ2-5; CDR3 DNA: TGTGCCACCAGCAGAGATAACAGAAGGGAGACCCAGTACTTC; CDR3 protein: CATSRDNRRETQYF
V gene: TRBV28; D gene: TRBD2; clone size: NA; J gene: TRBJ2-3; CDR3 DNA: TGTGCCAGTCGGAGCGGGAGCGTGTTAGATACGCAGTATTTT; CDR3 protein: CASRSGSVLDTQYF
V gene: TRBV28; D gene: NA; clone size: NA; J gene: TRBJ2-5; CDR3 DNA: TGTGCCAGCAGTACGACAAACCAAGAGACCCAGTACTTC; CDR3 protein: CASSTTNQETQYF
V gene: TRBV28; D gene: NA; clone size: few; J gene: TRBJ2-5; CDR3 DNA: TGTGCCAGCAGGACCCAAGGAGGTCGGCAAGAGACCCAGTACTTC; CDR3 protein: CASRTQGGRQETQYF
V gene: TRBV11-1; D gene: NA; clone size: NA; J gene: TRBJ2-1; CDR3 DNA: TGTGCCAGCAGCTTAGCTGGACAGATACAGTTCTTC; CDR3 protein: CASSLAGQIQFF
V gene: TRBV6-5; D gene: NA; clone size: few; J gene: TRBJ1-2; CDR3 DNA: TGTGCCAGCAGATACTATGGCTACACCTTC; CDR3 protein: CASRYYGYTF
V gene: TRBV7-8; D gene: NA; clone size: NA; J gene: TRBJ2-5; CDR3 DNA: TGTGCCAGCAGCCCTACCGACGGGGACAATGAGCAGTACTTC; CDR3 protein: CASSPTDGDNEQYF
V gene: TRBV28; D gene: NA; clone size: NA; J gene: TRBJ2-3; CDR3 DNA: TGTGCCAGCAGTTTTTCACGGCACGCTACGCAGTATTTT; CDR3 protein: CASSFSRHATQYF
V gene: TRBV27; D gene: NA; clone size: NA; J gene: TRBJ1-6; CDR3 DNA: TGTGCCAGCAGTTTAAGGCAGTGGAATTCACCCCTCCACTTT; CDR3 protein: CASSLRQWNSPLHF
V gene: TRBV28; D gene: TRBD1; clone size: NA; J gene: TRBJ1-2; CDR3 DNA: TGTGCCAGCAGTCCAGGGACAGGGTATGATGGCTACACCTTC; CDR3 protein: CASSPGTGYDGYTF
V gene: TRBV20-1; D gene: NA; clone size: NA; J gene: TRBJ2-7; CDR3 DNA: TGCAGTGCTCCTATATCAACTTCGGACAAGATCTACGAGCAGTACTTC; CDR3 protein: CSAPISTSDKIYEQYF
V gene: TRBV6-4; D gene: NA; clone size: NA; J gene: TRBJ2-5; CDR3 DNA: TGTGCCAGCAGTGCTCCTCCCTTTGCCAGGGCTGATGAGCAGTACTTC; CDR3 protein: CASSAPPFARADEQYF
V gene: TRBV5-4; D gene: NA; clone size: NA; J gene: TRBJ2-3; CDR3 DNA: TGTGCCAGCAGCTTCTGGGGTGGACATCTGTATTTT; CDR3 protein: CASSFWGGHLYF
V gene: TRBV29-1; D gene: NA; clone size: NA; J gene: TRBJ2-7; CDR3 DNA: TGCAGCGTTCGCAGGGGCCTAACGGGATCCTACGAGCAGTACTTC; CDR3 protein: CSVRRGLTGSYEQYF
V gene: TRBV5-1; D gene: NA; clone size: NA; J gene: TRBJ2-3; CDR3 DNA: TGCGCCAGCAGCACGGACGCCTATCGCACAGATACGCAGTATTTT; CDR3 protein: CASSTDAYRTDTQYF
V gene: TRBV6-6; D gene: NA; clone size: few; J gene: TRBJ2-4; CDR3 DNA: TGTGCCAGCAGTTACCACAGGGCCCAAAACATTCAGTACTTC; CDR3 protein: CASSYHRAQNIQYF
V gene: TRBV27; D gene: NA; clone size: many; J gene: TRBJ2-7; CDR3 DNA: TGTGCCAGCAGTCAAGGGTTAGAGCAGTACTTC; CDR3 protein: CASSQGLEQYF
V gene: TRBV12-3/TRBV12-4; D gene: TRBD1; clone size: few; J gene: TRBJ1-2; CDR3 DNA: TGTGCCAGCCGTCCGGGACAGAACTATGGCTACACCTTC; CDR3 protein: CASRPGQNYGYTF
V gene: TRBV30; D gene: NA; clone size: NA; J gene: TRBJ1-1; CDR3 DNA: TGTGCCTGGAGTGAAGCAGGGAACACTGAAGCTTTCTTT; CDR3 protein: CAWSEAGNTEAFF
V gene: TRBV27; D gene: TRBD2; clone size: few; J gene: TRBJ2-5; CDR3 DNA: TGTGCCAGCAGTTTAGGCGGGAGGGCCCTCGAGACCCAGTACTTC; CDR3 protein: CASSLGGRALETQYF
V gene: TRBV2; D gene: TRBD2; clone size: few; J gene: TRBJ2-1; CDR3 DNA: TGTGCCAGCCGCTGGACTAGCGGGGGAAAAAATGAGCAGTTCTTC; CDR3 protein: CASRWTSGGKNEQFF
V gene: TRBV14; D gene: TRBD2; clone size: NA; J gene: TRBJ2-1; CDR3 DNA: TGTGCCAGCAGCCATGGACTAGCGCGATACAATGAGCAGTTCTTC; CDR3 protein: CASSHGLARYNEQFF
V gene: TRBV5-1; D gene: NA; clone size: once; J gene: TRBJ1-2; CDR3 DNA: TGCGCCAGCAGCATCGACAGCAAACCAGTCTATGGCTACACCTTC; CDR3 protein: CASSIDSKPVYGYTF
V gene: TRBV4-1; D gene: NA; clone size: NA; J gene: TRBJ2-2; CDR3 DNA: TGCGCCAGCAGCCAAGAGGGATCCTACACCGGGGAGCTGTTTTTT; CDR3 protein: CASSQEGSYTGELFF
V gene: TRBV7-2; D gene: TRBD1; clone size: NA; J gene: TRBJ1-2; CDR3 DNA: TGTGCCAGCAGCCCCATCGGACAGGGTGGCTATGGCTACACCTTC; CDR3 protein: CASSPIGQGGYGYTF
V gene: TRBV5-5; D gene: TRBD2; clone size: NA; J gene: TRBJ2-7; CDR3 DNA: TGTGCCAGCAGCTGGGAAGCGGGAGGCTCCTACGAGCAGTACTTC; CDR3 protein: CASSWEAGGSYEQYF
V gene: TRBV18; D gene: NA; clone size: NA; J gene: TRBJ2-5; CDR3 DNA: TGTGCCAGCTCAACGGACTCGTTTACTGCGTACTTC; CDR3 protein: CASSTDSFTAYF
V gene: TRBV4-1; D gene: TRBD2; clone size: NA; J gene: TRBJ2-1; CDR3 DNA: TGCGCCAGCAGCCATCCCGGGACTAGCAACGGTGAGCAGTTCTTC; CDR3 protein: CASSHPGTSNGEQFF
V gene: TRBV29-1; D gene: TRBD2; clone size: many; J gene: TRBJ2-1; CDR3 DNA: TGCAGCGCAAGGACTAGCGTCAATGAGCAGTTCTTC; CDR3 protein: CSARTSVNEQFF
V gene: TRBV27; D gene: NA; clone size: NA; J gene: TRBJ2-1; CDR3 DNA: TGTGCCAGCAGCCCCGGTATTGGGAGGACAGCGTACTACAATGAGCAGTTCTTC; CDR3 protein: CASSPGIGRTAYYNEQFF
V gene: TRBV20-1; D gene: TRBD2; clone size: NA; J gene: TRBJ2-4; CDR3 DNA: TGCAGTGCTAGAGATCTGAGAGGGGAGGGGAACATTCAGTACTTC; CDR3 protein: CSARDLRGEGNIQYF
V gene: TRBV6-5; D gene: TRBD1; clone size: NA; J gene: TRBJ2-6; CDR3 DNA: TGTGCCAGCAGTTGGTCAGGGGGCTCTGGGGCCAACGTCCTGACTTTC; CDR3 protein: CASSWSGGSGANVLTF
V gene: TRBV20-1; D gene: TRBD2; clone size: NA; J gene: TRBJ2-5; CDR3 DNA: TGCAGTGCTAGAGATATAGGGGTGGTAGCGGGAGGGAGCTGGGAGACCCAGTACTTC; CDR3 protein: CSARDIGVVAGGSWETQYF
V gene: TRBV20-1; D gene: NA; clone size: many; J gene: TRBJ2-7; CDR3 DNA: TGCAGTGCTATGGCCGCCGGGGTCTACGAGCAGTACTTC; CDR3 protein: CSAMAAGVYEQYF
V gene: TRBV10-3; D gene: TRBD2; clone size: NA; J gene: TRBJ2-3; CDR3 DNA: TGTGCCACCAGGACTAGCGGGAGCGCAGATACGCAGTATTTT; CDR3 protein: CATRTSGSADTQYF
V gene: TRBV11-3; D gene: NA; clone size: NA; J gene: TRBJ2-3; CDR3 DNA: TGTGCCAGCAGTAACCTCGGCGATACGCAGTATTTT; CDR3 protein: CASSNLGDTQYF
V gene: TRBV20-1; D gene: TRBD2; clone size: few; J gene: TRBJ2-7; CDR3 DNA: TGCAGTTCAACGTCAATGGCTGCGGGAGCAGGAGAGCAGTACTTC; CDR3 protein: CSSTSMAAGAGEQYF
V gene: TRBV11-2; D gene: TRBD1; clone size: NA; J gene: TRBJ1-2; CDR3 DNA: TGTGCCAGCAGCGCCCATCAGGGGGTACTTGACTATGGCTACACCTTC; CDR3 protein: CASSAHQGVLDYGYTF
V gene: TRBV5-1; D gene: TRBD2; clone size: NA; J gene: TRBJ2-7; CDR3 DNA: TGCGCCAGCGTGCAGGGGACTAGCGGCAGCTACGAGCAGTACTTC; CDR3 protein: CASVQGTSGSYEQYF
V gene: TRBV7-8; D gene: TRBD1; clone size: once; J gene: TRBJ2-3; CDR3 DNA: TGTGCCAGCAGCCAAACGGACAGGGGGCTAGCAGATACGCAGTATTTT; CDR3 protein: CASSQTDRGLADTQYF
V gene: TRBV10-3; D gene: TRBD1; clone size: many; J gene: TRBJ2-7; CDR3 DNA: TGTGCCATCAGACCCGGGACAGGGACAGGGTACCCAAACTACGAGCAGTACTTC; CDR3 protein: CAIRPGTGTGYPNYEQYF
V gene: TRBV6-5; D gene: TRBD2; clone size: once; J gene: TRBJ2-5; CDR3 DNA: TGTGCCAGCAGTTACGTTGGCGGGAGGGGGGGGACCCAGTACTTC; CDR3 protein: CASSYVGGRGGTQYF
V gene: TRBV6-5; D gene: TRBD2; clone size: NA; J gene: TRBJ2-2; CDR3 DNA: TGTGCCAGCAGTTACAGCGGGACTAGCGGGAGGTGGATGAACACCGGGGAGCTGTTTTTT; CDR3 protein: CASSYSGTSGRWMNTGELFF
V gene: TRBV5-6; D gene: NA; clone size: NA; J gene: TRBJ2-7; CDR3 DNA: TGTGCCAGCAGCCGACCCGACAGGGGAGGGACCTTCTACGAGCAGTACTTC; CDR3 protein: CASSRPDRGGTFYEQYF
V gene: TRBV12-3/TRBV12-4; D gene: NA; clone size: NA; J gene: TRBJ2-5; CDR3 DNA: TGTGCCAGCAGTTCCAGATTCCGGGTGGGCCAAGAGACCCAGTACTTC; CDR3 protein: CASSSRFRVGQETQYF
V gene: TRBV27; D gene: TRBD1; clone size: NA; J gene: TRBJ1-5; CDR3 DNA: TGTGCCAGCAGTTTATCCGGGACAGGTTCTGGCCAGCCCCAGCATTTT; CDR3 protein: CASSLSGTGSGQPQHF
V gene: TRBV11-2; D gene: TRBD1; clone size: NA; J gene: TRBJ2-7; CDR3 DNA: TGTGCCAGCAGCTTAGCGGCAGGGGGTGACGAGCAGTACTTC; CDR3 protein: CASSLAAGGDEQYF
V gene: TRBV5-1; D gene: TRBD1; clone size: few; J gene: TRBJ2-6; CDR3 DNA: TGCGCCAGCCTTCGGGACAGGGCATCTGGGGCCAACGTCCTGACTTTC; CDR3 protein: CASLRDRASGANVLTF
V gene: TRBV9; D gene: NA; clone size: once; J gene: TRBJ1-1; CDR3 DNA: TGTGCCAGCAGCGTATACAGTGGGAACACTGAAGCTTTCTTT; CDR3 protein: CASSVYSGNTEAFF